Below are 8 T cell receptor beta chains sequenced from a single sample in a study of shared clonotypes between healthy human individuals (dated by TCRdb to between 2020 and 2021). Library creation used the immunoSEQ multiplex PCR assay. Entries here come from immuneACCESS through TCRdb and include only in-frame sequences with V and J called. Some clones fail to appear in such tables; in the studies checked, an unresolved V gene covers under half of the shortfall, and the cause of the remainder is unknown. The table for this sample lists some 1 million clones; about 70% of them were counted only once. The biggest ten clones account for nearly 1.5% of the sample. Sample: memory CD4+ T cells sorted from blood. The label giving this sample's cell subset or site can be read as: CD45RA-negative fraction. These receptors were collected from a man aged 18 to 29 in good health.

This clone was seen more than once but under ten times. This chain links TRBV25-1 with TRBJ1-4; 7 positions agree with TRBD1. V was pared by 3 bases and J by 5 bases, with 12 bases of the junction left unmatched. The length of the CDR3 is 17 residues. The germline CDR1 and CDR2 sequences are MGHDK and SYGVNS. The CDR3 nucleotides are TGTGCCAGCAGTGAGCGACACTTCCTGGGACAGAATGAAAAACTGTTTTTT. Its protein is CASSERHFLGQNEKLFF. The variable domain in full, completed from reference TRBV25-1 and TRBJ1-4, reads EADIYQTPRYLVIGTGKKITLECSQTMGHDKMYWYQQDPGMELHLIHYSYGVNSTEKGDLSSESTVSRIRTEHFPLTLESARPSHTSQYLCASSERHFLGQNEKLFFGSGTQLSVL.

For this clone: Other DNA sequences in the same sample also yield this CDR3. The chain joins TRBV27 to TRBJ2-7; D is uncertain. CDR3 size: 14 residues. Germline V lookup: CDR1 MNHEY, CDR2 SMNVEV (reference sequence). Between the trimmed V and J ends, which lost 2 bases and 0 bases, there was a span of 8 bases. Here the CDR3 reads CASSLNRLSYEQYF. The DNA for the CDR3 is TGTGCCAGCAGTTTAAATAGACTCTCCTACGAGCAGTACTTC.

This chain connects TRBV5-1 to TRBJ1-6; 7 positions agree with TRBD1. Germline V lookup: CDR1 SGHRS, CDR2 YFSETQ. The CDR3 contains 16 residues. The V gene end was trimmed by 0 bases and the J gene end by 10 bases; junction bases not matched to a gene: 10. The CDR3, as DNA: TGCGCCAGCAGCTTGGGGGTAACAGGGGCACGATCACCCCTCCACTTT. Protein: CASSLGVTGARSPLHF. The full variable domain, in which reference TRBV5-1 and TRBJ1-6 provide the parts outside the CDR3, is KAGVTQTPRYLIKTRGQQVTLSCSPISGHRSVSWYQQTPGQGLQFLFEYFSETQRNKGNFPGRFSGRQFSNSRSEMNVSTLELGDSALYLCASSLGVTGARSPLHFGNGTRLTVT.

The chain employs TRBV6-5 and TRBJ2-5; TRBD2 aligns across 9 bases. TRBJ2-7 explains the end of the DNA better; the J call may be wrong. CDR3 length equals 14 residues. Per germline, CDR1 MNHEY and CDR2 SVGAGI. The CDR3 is CASRGGLASYEQYF. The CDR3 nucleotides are TGTGCCAGTAGAGGGGGACTAGCCTCCTACGAGCAGTACTTC.

CDR3: CATSRLRGAQETQYF. In DNA form, the CDR3 reads TGTGCCACCAGCAGATTGCGGGGGGCCCAAGAGACCCAGTACTTC. The chain employs TRBV15 and TRBJ2-5, with 8 bases aligning to TRBD2. The CDR3 is 15 amino acids. The V and J ends lost 2 bases and 1 base, in that order; junction bases with no gene match: 3. CDR1 LNHNV and CDR2 YYDKDF come from the germline V gene (reference sequence).

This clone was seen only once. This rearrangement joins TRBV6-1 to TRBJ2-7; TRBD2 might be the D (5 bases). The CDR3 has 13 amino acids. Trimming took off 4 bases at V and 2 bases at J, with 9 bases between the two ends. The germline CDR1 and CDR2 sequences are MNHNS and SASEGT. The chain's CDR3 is CASSVRVAYEQYF. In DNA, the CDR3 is TGTGCCAGCAGTGTGAGGGTCGCCTACGAGCAGTACTTC.

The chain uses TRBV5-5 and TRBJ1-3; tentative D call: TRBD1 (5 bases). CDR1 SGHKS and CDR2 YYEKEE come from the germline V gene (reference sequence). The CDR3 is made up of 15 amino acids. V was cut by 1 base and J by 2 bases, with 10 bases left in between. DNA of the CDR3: TGTGCCAGCAGCTTGAGTGGGGGTCCTGGAAACACCATATATTTT. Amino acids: CASSLSGGPGNTIYF.

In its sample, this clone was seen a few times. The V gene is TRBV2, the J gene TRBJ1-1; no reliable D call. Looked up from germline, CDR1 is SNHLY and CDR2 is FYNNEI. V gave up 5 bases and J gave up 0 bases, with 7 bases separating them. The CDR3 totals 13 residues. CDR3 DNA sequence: TGTGCCAGCAGTCGTCCCCTGAACACTGAAGCTTTCTTT. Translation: CASSRPLNTEAFF.